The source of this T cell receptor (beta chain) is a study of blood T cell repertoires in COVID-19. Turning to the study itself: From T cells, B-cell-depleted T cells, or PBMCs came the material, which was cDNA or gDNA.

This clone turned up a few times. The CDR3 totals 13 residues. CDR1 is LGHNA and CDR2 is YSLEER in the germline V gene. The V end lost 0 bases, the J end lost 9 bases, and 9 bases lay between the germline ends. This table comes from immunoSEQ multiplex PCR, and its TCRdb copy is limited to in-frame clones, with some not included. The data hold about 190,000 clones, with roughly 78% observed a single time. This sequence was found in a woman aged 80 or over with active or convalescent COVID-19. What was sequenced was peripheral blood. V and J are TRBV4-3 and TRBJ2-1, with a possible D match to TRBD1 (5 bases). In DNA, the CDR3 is TGCGCCAGCAGCCAAGAAGGGGTTAGTGAGCAGTTCTTC. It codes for CASSQEGVSEQFF.